The next 4 T cell receptor beta chains were all read from a single sample in a study of T cell responses to AZD1222 COVID-19 vaccine. The assay was immunoSEQ multiplex PCR, and TCRdb's table has in-frame clones only and misses some. The sample has some 200,000 clones, about nine tenths seen once. The specimen comprised peripheral blood, sampled on day 0 of AZD1222 vaccination. The receptor set was obtained from an adult in good health.

V usage is TRBV28 and J usage is TRBJ1-2; D gene unclear. The CDR3 is made up of 11 amino acids. V shed 6 bases and J shed 4 bases, with 6 bases lying between them. The germline V gene encodes CDR1 MDHEN and CDR2 SYDVKM. In nucleotides, the CDR3 is TGTGCCAGCAGCTGGCCCTATGGCTACACCTTC. Protein product: CASSWPYGYTF.

The chain uses TRBV5-1 and TRBJ2-1; D gene ambiguous. V was clipped by 0 bases and J by 10 bases, with 11 bases between them. The CDR3 runs 13 residues. Germline V gives CDR1 SGHRS, CDR2 YFSETQ. In DNA form, the CDR3 reads TGCGCCAGCAGCTTGGAATTTCCTAGGGAGCAGTTCTTC. Its protein product is CASSLEFPREQFF.

This clone has just one count. V and J are TRBV14 and TRBJ2-7; 7 bases agree with TRBD1. Trimming removed 4 bases from V and 3 bases from J; junction bases left unmatched: 9. The CDR3 consists of 15 residues. The germline CDR1 and CDR2 sequences are SGHDN and FVKESK. The CDR3 is CASSRLDRDSYEQYF. The CDR3 DNA reads TGTGCCAGCAGCCGATTAGACAGGGACAGCTACGAGCAGTACTTC.

CDR3 residues: CSASRTGFSNQPQHF. The DNA of the CDR3 is TGCAGTGCTAGTCGGACAGGGTTTAGCAATCAGCCCCAGCATTTT. V is TRBV20-1 and J is TRBJ1-5; 8 bases agree with TRBD1. The CDR3 covers 15 residues. Germline assignment: CDR1 DFQATT and CDR2 SNEGSKA (reference sequence). Trimming took 3 bases from V and 0 from J; bases not matched to a gene: 4.